The 31 T cell receptor beta chains reported below all come from one sample, sequenced in a study of blood T cell repertoires in COVID-19. Sequencing used immunoSEQ multiplex PCR; TCRdb keeps in-frame clones, though not all of them. The sample includes 130,000 to 150,000 clones, about 84% of them seen just once. Source material: peripheral blood. These receptor sequences come from a woman aged 50 to 60 with acute or convalescent COVID-19.

The chain joins TRBV21-1 to TRBJ1-4. TRBV21-1 counts as a pseudogene. This CDR3 has 17 amino acids. The CDR3 loop is CASSKVSGVATNEKLFF. The DNA of the CDR3 is TGTGCCAGCAGCAAAGTGTCCGGAGTTGCAACTAATGAAAAACTGTTTTTT.

The chain combines TRBV30 with TRBJ2-6; TRBD2 is a possible D gene (5 bases). This CDR3 comprises 14 residues. Trimming removed 3 bases at V and 4 bases at J, with 10 bases between. The germline V gene encodes CDR1 GTSNPN and CDR2 SVGIG (reference sequence). The CDR3 loop reads CAWSTGFGANVLTF. For the CDR3, the DNA is TGTGCCTGGAGCACGGGGTTCGGGGCCAACGTCCTGACTTTC. The full variable domain, in which reference TRBV30 and TRBJ2-6 provide the parts outside the CDR3, is SQTIHQWPATLVQPVGSPLSLECTVEGTSNPNLYWYRQAAGRGLQLLFYSVGIGQISSEVPQNLSASRPQDRQFILSSKKLLLSDSGFYLCAWSTGFGANVLTFGAGSRLTVL.

The rearrangement links TRBV6-4 to TRBJ2-3; 7 bases are shared with TRBD2. V shed 2 bases and J 3 bases; nucleotides not matched to a gene: 2. Germline values: CDR1 MRHNA, CDR2 SNTAGT. The CDR3 contains 14 residues. The CDR3 DNA reads TGTGCCAGCAGTGACCGGGGAGGGACAGATACGCAGTATTTT. Its translation: CASSDRGGTDTQYF.

The chain employs TRBV6-5 and TRBJ1-3; D perhaps matches TRBD1 (5 bases). CDR1 MNHEY and CDR2 SVGAGI come from the germline V gene. This CDR3 contains 15 residues. With 5 bases removed from V and 0 bases from J, the gap between germline ends came to 11 bases. In nucleotides, the CDR3 is TGTGCCAGCAGTCGACGGGGGGGCTCTGGAAACACCATATATTTT. Translation: CASSRRGGSGNTIYF.

The chain is built from TRBV19 and TRBJ2-5; 7 bases are shared with TRBD2. Per the germline V gene, CDR1 is LNHDA and CDR2 is SQIVND (reference sequence). The ends lost 4 bases at V and 1 base at J; junction bases unmatched: 3. The CDR3 is 14 residues long. The CDR3 is CASSKERGQETQYF. The DNA of the CDR3 is TGTGCCAGTAGTAAAGAGCGGGGCCAAGAGACCCAGTACTTC.

There are a few counts of this clone. V gene TRBV7-9 combines with J gene TRBJ1-2, with D perhaps TRBD1 (5 bases). The CDR3 spans 13 residues. Looked up from germline, CDR1 is SEHNR and CDR2 is FQNEAQ (reference sequence). V was trimmed by 5 bases and J by 8 bases, leaving 15 bases between them. CDR3 sequence: CASSPDSLSGYTF. In nucleotides, the CDR3 is TGTGCCAGCAGCCCAGACAGTTTGTCCGGCTACACCTTC.

The chain joins TRBV30 to TRBJ1-1; D gene ambiguous. Germline CDR1 GTSNPN, CDR2 SVGIG (reference sequence). The CDR3 totals 13 residues. V gave up 8 bases and J gave up 0 bases, with 13 bases separating them. The CDR3 loop is CAQASGMNTEAFF. Written as DNA, the CDR3 is TGTGCCCAGGCTTCAGGTATGAACACTGAAGCTTTCTTT.

The chain has TRBV30 and TRBJ1-2, with 9 bases lining up with TRBD1. Trimming at V came to 0 bases and at J to 7 bases, leaving 3 bases not matched to a gene. The CDR3 extends over 13 amino acids. Germline CDR1 is GTSNPN and CDR2 is SVGIG (reference sequence). CDR3 in amino acids: CAWSVGTGSGYTF. The CDR3 coding sequence is TGTGCCTGGAGTGTCGGGACAGGGTCTGGCTACACCTTC.

The chain couples TRBV12-3 or TRBV12-4 to TRBJ1-6, with 8 bases matching TRBD1. V was clipped by 3 bases and J by 10 bases; unmatched bases: 2. CDR3 length: 13 residues. Here the CDR3 reads CASSFNRGSPLHF. In nucleotides, the CDR3 is TGTGCCAGCAGTTTTAACAGGGGGTCACCCCTCCACTTT.

This chain uses TRBV11-2 with TRBJ2-1; weak D call: TRBD2 (7 bases). This CDR3 contains 16 residues. The germline gives CDR1 SGHAT, CDR2 FQNNGV. Trimming stripped 5 bases from V and 2 bases from J, with 16 bases between. CDR3 DNA sequence: TGTGCCAGCAGCCCTAGGGGGGGGCTCACCTACAATGAGCAGTTCTTC. Translation: CASSPRGGLTYNEQFF.

The CDR3 DNA reads TGTGCCAGCAGCTTGTCAGGGGGCTCTTCTGGCTACACCTTC. Translated, it gives CASSLSGGSSGYTF. This chain uses TRBV5-4 with TRBJ1-2; 8 bases fit TRBD1. The CDR3 is 14 amino acids. V gave up 1 base and J gave up 7 bases; unmatched junction bases: 6. Germline V gene lookup returns CDR1 SGHNT and CDR2 YYREEE (reference sequence).

CDR3: CASTSRTAYEQYF. The CDR3 DNA sequence: TGTGCCAGCACTTCACGGACAGCCTACGAGCAGTACTTC. This sequence joins TRBV6-5 and TRBJ2-7, with D maybe TRBD1 (6 bases). Germline CDR1 is MNHEY and CDR2 is SVGAGI. The length of the CDR3 is 13 residues. With 7 bases removed from V and 2 bases from J, the gap between germline ends came to 12 bases.

This rearrangement joins TRBV7-2 to TRBJ1-2; D remains unclear. The V gene's germline CDR1 is SGHTA and CDR2 FQGNSA. Deletions cut 1 base from V and 6 bases from J, with 12 bases between. This CDR3 is 14 amino acids long. CDR3: CASSLENGGNGYTF. Written as DNA, the CDR3 is TGTGCCAGCAGCTTAGAGAACGGCGGTAATGGCTACACCTTC. Together with reference TRBV7-2 and TRBJ1-2, the CDR3 gives the full variable domain: GAGVSQSPSNKVTEKGKDVELRCDPISGHTALYWYRQSLGQGLEFLIYFQGNSAPDKSGLPSDRFSAERTGGSVSTLTIQRTQQEDSAVYLCASSLENGGNGYTFGSGTRLTVV.

The CDR3 nucleotides are TGTGCCAGCAGGATCCGGGACAGGGTCGACGAGCAGTACTTC. It yields the protein CASRIRDRVDEQYF. This chain connects TRBV6-1 to TRBJ2-7, with TRBD1 identical over 9 bases. The V segment lost 6 bases and the J segment 5 bases; nucleotides outside the gene matches: 8. Per germline, CDR1 MNHNS and CDR2 SASEGT. CDR3 size: 14 residues.

V gene TRBV6-5 combines with J gene TRBJ1-1, with TRBD1 matching 9 bases. V gave up 0 bases and J gave up 3 bases; unmatched junction bases: 2. Germline V gene lookup returns CDR1 MNHEY and CDR2 SVGAGI. The CDR3 sequence is 15 residues long. CDR3 in amino acids: CASSYSRTGDTEAFF. In DNA, the CDR3 is TGTGCCAGCAGTTACTCGAGGACAGGGGACACTGAAGCTTTCTTT.

The chain carries TRBV19 and TRBJ1-4, with 10 bases that match TRBD1. Germline loops: CDR1 LNHDA, CDR2 SQIVND (reference sequence). The CDR3 has 17 amino acids. V shed 4 bases, J shed 2 bases, and the junction held 7 bases outside the gene matches. The CDR3 DNA reads as TGTGCCAGTAGTACCCCGACAGGGGGCCGGACTAATGAAAAACTGTTTTTT. As protein: CASSTPTGGRTNEKLFF.

The chain recombines TRBV5-1 with TRBJ1-2, with D possibly matching TRBD1 (5 bases). The germline gives CDR1 SGHRS, CDR2 YFSETQ. CDR3 length: 15 residues. V was shortened by 0 bases and J by 7 bases, with 16 bases between the two germline ends. CDR3 region: CASSLGQGLEFGYTF. The DNA for the CDR3 is TGCGCCAGCAGCTTGGGGCAGGGATTGGAGTTTGGCTACACCTTC.

This chain connects TRBV5-8 to TRBJ2-5; 11 nucleotides align to TRBD2. CDR1 is SGHTS, CDR2 YDEGEE, per germline. V trimming: 0 bases; J trimming: 5 bases; junction bases outside the gene matches: 3. This CDR3 is built from 15 residues. The DNA of the CDR3 is TGTGCCAGCAGCTTGGTAGCGGGGGGGCCGGAGACCCAGTACTTC. Translated, it gives CASSLVAGGPETQYF.

This clone was seen a few times. V and J are TRBV9 and TRBJ2-7; D is perhaps TRBD1 (9 bases). CDR3 size: 16 residues. Germline V gene data show CDR1 as SGDLS and CDR2 as YYNGEE. Trimming took off 4 bases at V and 3 bases at J, with 20 bases between the two ends. The CDR3 coding sequence is TGTGCCAGCAGCCCCGGGGGGGGGACAGGGCTCTACGAGCAGTACTTC. Protein product: CASSPGGGTGLYEQYF.

The rearrangement uses TRBV7-9 and TRBJ1-2, with TRBD1 matching 9 bases. Germline values: CDR1 SEHNR, CDR2 FQNEAQ (reference sequence). The CDR3 consists of 13 residues. Unmatched junction bases numbered 2, after V lost 5 bases and J lost 4 bases. The CDR3 DNA is TGTGCCAGCAGCCCGGACAGGGGCTATGGCTACACCTTC. Protein sequence: CASSPDRGYGYTF.

This clone was counted between two and nine times. V and J are TRBV6-4 and TRBJ2-6; D gene unclear. Germline CDR1 MRHNA, CDR2 SNTAGT. The ends were cut back, 7 bases at V and 3 bases at J, with 13 bases in the middle. The CDR3 runs 15 residues. The CDR3 DNA reads as TGTGCCAGCACGAATGGGCACGATGGGGCCAACGTCCTGACTTTC. This encodes CASTNGHDGANVLTF.

The chain has TRBV29-1 and TRBJ1-2; possibly TRBD1 for D (5 bases). CDR3 length equals 12 residues. The V gene's germline CDR1 is SQVTM and CDR2 ANQGSEA. V was cut by 2 bases and J by 4 bases, with 8 bases left in between. The CDR3 DNA sequence: TGCAGCGTTGAACAGGGAGGCTATGGCTACACCTTC. Its protein is CSVEQGGYGYTF.

This chain links TRBV7-2 with TRBJ2-4; D might be TRBD1 (6 bases). CDR3 length: 15 residues. The V and J ends lost 1 base and 8 bases respectively, with 15 bases between them. Germline-derived CDR1 and CDR2 are SGHTA and FQGNSA. The CDR3: CASSLVVTGEDIQYF. CDR3 DNA: TGTGCCAGCAGCTTAGTGGTGACAGGTGAAGACATTCAGTACTTC.

The V call is TRBV27, the J call TRBJ1-6; TRBD1 matches 11 bases. Germline V gives CDR1 MNHEY, CDR2 SMNVEV (reference sequence). CDR3 size: 16 residues. Losses at the gene ends were 2 bases for V and 10 bases for J; bases not matched to a gene: 7. In nucleotides, the CDR3 is TGTGCCAGCAGTTTAACCGGGACAGGGGGAGGCTCACCCCTCCACTTT. Amino acids: CASSLTGTGGGSPLHF.

The gene calls are TRBV4-3 and TRBJ1-4, with a tentative D call TRBD1 (5 bases). This CDR3 is 15 amino acids long. V was pared by 5 bases and J by 0 bases, with 10 bases between. Germline V gene data show CDR1 as LGHNA and CDR2 as YSLEER. CDR3 DNA: TGCGCCAGCAGCTACGGACATGCAACTAATGAAAAACTGTTTTTT. This codes for CASSYGHATNEKLFF.

The CDR3, as DNA: TGTGCCAGCAGCGTAGCTAGTTATGACGGGGAGCTGTTTTTT. This sequence encodes CASSVASYDGELFF. This chain uses TRBV9 with TRBJ2-2; D unclear. The germline CDR1 and CDR2 sequences are SGDLS and YYNGEE. This CDR3 region has 14 residues. V was cut by 0 bases and J by 7 bases, with 10 bases left in between. Full variable domain (missing parts from reference TRBV9 and TRBJ2-2): DSGVTQTPKHLITATGQRVTLRCSPRSGDLSVYWYQQSLDQGLQFLIQYYNGEERAKGNILERFSAQQFPDLHSELNLSSLELGDSALYFCASSVASYDGELFFGEGSRLTVL.

V and J are TRBV7-9 and TRBJ1-1; D gene ambiguous. The CDR3 contains 13 residues. V was pared by 4 bases and J by 1 base, with 7 bases between. CDR1 is SEHNR, CDR2 FQNEAQ, per germline (reference sequence). The CDR3 is CASSSFPNTEAFF. The CDR3 DNA sequence: TGTGCCAGCAGCTCCTTTCCGAACACTGAAGCTTTCTTT.

The CDR3 sequence: CASSSPQGLAGDTQYF. The CDR3 region has the DNA TGTGCCAGCAGCTCCCCCCAGGGGCTAGCGGGGGATACGCAGTATTTT. This chain uses TRBV7-3 with TRBJ2-3, with 9 nucleotides matching TRBD2. V was pared by 4 bases and J by 6 bases, with 11 bases of the junction left unmatched. Germline V gene lookup returns CDR1 SGHTA and CDR2 FQGTGA. The CDR3 has 16 residues.

The chain combines TRBV7-2 with TRBJ2-3, with 7 bases that match TRBD2. Germline values: CDR1 SGHTA, CDR2 FQGNSA. The CDR3 is 17 amino acids. Trimming at V came to 1 base and at J to 6 bases, leaving 13 bases not matched to a gene. The CDR3 DNA reads as TGTGCCAGCAGCTTAGGTGGGGGGGGACCCCGCGGGGATACGCAGTATTTT. As protein: CASSLGGGGPRGDTQYF.

This clone was recorded only once. The chain uses TRBV7-9 and TRBJ1-5; the match to TRBD1 covers 9 bases. The length of the CDR3 is 15 residues. With V trimmed by 4 bases and J by 7 bases, 8 bases remained unmatched. Germline V CDR1 and CDR2: SEHNR, FQNEAQ (reference sequence). In DNA, the CDR3 is TGTGCCAGCAGCTGGGACAGGGAGGCTGGACAGCCCCAGCATTTT. Amino acids: CASSWDREAGQPQHF.

The chain joins TRBV30 to TRBJ1-3, with D uncertain. Germline assignment: CDR1 GTSNPN and CDR2 SVGIG (reference sequence). This CDR3 contains 13 residues. The V end lost 7 bases, the J end lost 0 bases, and 10 bases lay between the germline ends. CDR3 sequence: CAFLAGSGNTIYF. The CDR3 DNA sequence: TGTGCCTTCCTGGCGGGCTCTGGAAACACCATATATTTT.